This passage covers 4 T cell receptor beta chains from one sample sequenced in a study of blood T cell repertoires in COVID-19. Using immunoSEQ multiplex PCR, the repertoire was profiled, and TCRdb retains in-frame clones only, with some absent. Of 90,000 to 150,000 clones in the sample, about three quarters were seen once. The sample was peripheral blood. The receptors originated from a man between 70 and 80 years old with acute or convalescent COVID-19.

The rearrangement joins TRBV12-3 or TRBV12-4 to TRBJ2-5; D is uncertain. Trimming removed 3 bases at V and 5 bases at J, with 4 bases between. CDR3 length: 11 residues. CDR3 loop: CASSFGETQYF. The CDR3 DNA sequence: TGTGCCAGCAGTTTCGGGGAGACCCAGTACTTC.

This clone occurred a few times. The CDR3 bases are TGTGCCAGCAGCCGCCGGGGACAGGGGATTGAAAAACTGTTTTTT. Encoded protein: CASSRRGQGIEKLFF. The chain couples TRBV7-8 to TRBJ1-4; 10 bases align to TRBD1. The CDR3 sequence is 15 residues long. The V and J ends lost 5 bases and 7 bases, in that order; junction bases with no gene match: 7. The germline gives CDR1 SGHVS, CDR2 FQNEAQ.

The V gene is TRBV27, the J gene TRBJ1-2; TRBD1 is a possible D gene (5 bases). Germline values: CDR1 MNHEY, CDR2 SMNVEV (reference sequence). This CDR3 is built from 16 residues. Deletions cut 0 bases from V and 3 bases from J, with 14 bases between. CDR3 amino acids: CASSLSAGLEYYGYTF. As DNA, the CDR3 is TGTGCCAGCAGTTTATCGGCAGGGCTTGAATACTATGGCTACACCTTC.

The rearrangement links TRBV7-9 to TRBJ2-1; 7 positions agree with TRBD2. There are 14 residues in the CDR3. Germline V gene lookup returns CDR1 SEHNR and CDR2 FQNEAQ (reference sequence). Unmatched junction bases numbered 4, after V lost 5 bases and J lost 3 bases. Here the CDR3 reads CASSPGRVYNEQFF. CDR3 in DNA: TGTGCCAGCAGCCCGGGGAGGGTCTACAATGAGCAGTTCTTC. The full variable domain, rest sourced from reference TRBV7-9 and TRBJ2-1, is DTGVSQNPRHKITKRGQNVTFRCDPISEHNRLYWYRQTLGQGPEFLTYFQNEAQLEKSRLLSDRFSAERPKGSFSTLEIQRTEQGDSAMYLCASSPGRVYNEQFFGPGTRLTVL.